This is a list of T cell receptor beta chains from one sample in a study of blood T cell repertoires in COVID-19. Clones were read by immunoSEQ multiplex PCR, and TCRdb kept only the in-frame ones, dropping some. The sample includes hundreds of thousands of clones, more than 80% of them seen just once. Material for sequencing was peripheral blood. The receptors here all came from a woman in her twenties or thirties with active or convalescent COVID-19. Each CDR3 is given with its conserved first and last residue. The D gene is left open where the match is weak. The size entry is marked missing in some rows and otherwise reads once, few, many or a size class.

j_call | d_call | v_call | clone_size | cdr3_nt | cdr3_aa
TRBJ1-2 | - | TRBV7-2 | once | TGTGCCAGCAGCTCACAGGAAAACTATGGCTACACCTTC | CASSSQENYGYTF
TRBJ1-2 | TRBD1 | TRBV6-5 | - | TGTGCCAGCAGGACAGGGAGCGGCTACACCTTC | CASRTGSGYTF
TRBJ2-7 | TRBD1 | TRBV7-9 | few | TGTGCCAGCAGCTTAGCGACCCTACCGGGACAGGGTCTATTTTGGCAGTACTTC | CASSLATLPGQGLFWQYF
TRBJ1-2 | - | TRBV29-1 | - | TGCAGCGTTGAAGCATCTAACTATGGCTACACCTTC | CSVEASNYGYTF
TRBJ2-5 | - | TRBV6-5 | - | TGTGCCAGCAAAGCCCCGGGACTAGAGACCCAGTACTTC | CASKAPGLETQYF
TRBJ2-7 | - | TRBV19 | - | TGTGCCAGTAGTAACCCCCAGGACAGCTCCTACGAGCAGTACTTC | CASSNPQDSSYEQYF
TRBJ2-5 | TRBD2 | TRBV7-2 | - | TGTGCCAGCAGCCTGGTACTAGCGGTGTACCAAGAGACCCAGTACTTC | CASSLVLAVYQETQYF
TRBJ2-3 | - | TRBV10-3 | - | TGTGCCATCAGTGATATCTCACTCCTCACTAACACAGATACGCAGTATTTT | CAISDISLLTNTDTQYF
TRBJ2-7 | - | TRBV11-2 | once | TGTGCCAGCAGCGCACCTACAGTATACTCCTACGAGCAGTACTTC | CASSAPTVYSYEQYF
TRBJ1-6 | - | TRBV6-5 | - | TGTGCCAGCAGTTATCGGGGAGTTGGACCTTTCCCCCTCCACTTT | CASSYRGVGPFPLHF
TRBJ2-2 | - | TRBV27 | few | TGTGCCAGCAGTTTATGGCACGGGGAGCTGTTTTTT | CASSLWHGELFF
TRBJ1-1 | - | TRBV28 | - | TGTGCCAGCAGCTATCCCCCTGGCACTGAAGCTTTCTTT | CASSYPPGTEAFF
TRBJ2-1 | - | TRBV7-9 | - | TGTGCCAGCTCCGTATGGGGGGACAATGAGCAGTTCTTC | CASSVWGDNEQFF
TRBJ1-2 | - | TRBV10-3 | few | TGTGCCATCAGTGACCCCAGGTCGGATTCAGACGGCTACACCTTC | CAISDPRSDSDGYTF
TRBJ2-7 | TRBD1 | TRBV5-5 | - | TGTGCCAGCAGCAACGAAGGACAGGGGACCTACGAGCAGTACTTC | CASSNEGQGTYEQYF
TRBJ2-7 | - | TRBV28 | few | TGTGCCAGCAGCCAGCCAGCGTACGAGCAGTACTTC | CASSQPAYEQYF
TRBJ2-6 | - | TRBV6-4 | - | TGTGCCAGCAGTGACAGGGAGCGCTCTGGGGCCAACGTCCTGACTTTC | CASSDRERSGANVLTF
TRBJ1-1 | - | TRBV9 | few | TGTGCCAGCAGCGTAAGGAGGGACGCCACTGAAGCTTTCTTT | CASSVRRDATEAFF
TRBJ1-4 | - | TRBV4-1 | - | TGCGCCAGCAGCCAAGACGTCAGGGGAACTAATGAAAAACTGTTTTTT | CASSQDVRGTNEKLFF
TRBJ2-3 | - | TRBV12-3/TRBV12-4 | - | TGTGCCAGCAGTTTCTCCTCCGATACGCAGTATTTT | CASSFSSDTQYF
TRBJ1-2 | - | TRBV9 | - | TGTGCCAGCAGCGTAGACCCACAGAACTATGGCTACACCTTC | CASSVDPQNYGYTF
TRBJ1-2 | - | TRBV5-1 | - | TGCGCCAGCAGCTTGGTTTCAGGGAACTATGGCTACACCTTC | CASSLVSGNYGYTF
TRBJ2-1 | - | TRBV5-1 | once | TGCGCCAGCAGCTTGAATACGGGACAAAACAATGAGCAGTTCTTC | CASSLNTGQNNEQFF
TRBJ2-5 | TRBD2 | TRBV11-2 | - | TGTGCCAGCAGCTTAGCGGTAGCGGGAGAAGAGACCCAGTACTTC | CASSLAVAGEETQYF
TRBJ2-5 | - | TRBV3-1/TRBV3-2 | - | TGTGCCAGCAGCCAAGGGGGATGGGACTCAGATCGGGAAGAGACCCAGTACTTC | CASSQGGWDSDREETQYF
TRBJ1-2 | - | TRBV11-2 | - | TGTGCCAGCAGCTCTTGGACAGAATCCTATGGCTACACCTTC | CASSSWTESYGYTF
TRBJ1-1 | - | TRBV12-3/TRBV12-4 | - | TGTGCCAGCAGCCCGACTATGAACACTGAAGCTTTCTTT | CASSPTMNTEAFF
TRBJ1-1 | - | TRBV27 | few | TGTGCCAGCAGTTTACGGGGGAGCACTGAAGCTTTCTTT | CASSLRGSTEAFF
TRBJ1-4 | TRBD1 | TRBV7-9 | once | TGTGCCAGCAGCCAAGTCTCCACCGGGACAGGGAGTGAAAAACTGTTTTTT | CASSQVSTGTGSEKLFF
TRBJ1-5 | - | TRBV6-1 | few | TGTGCCAGCAGTGAAGAGACAGTAGCTTCCAATCAGCCCCAGCATTTT | CASSEETVASNQPQHF
TRBJ1-2 | - | TRBV2 | - | TGTGCCAGCTACGGGGGTGAAGGCTACACCTTC | CASYGGEGYTF
TRBJ1-2 | - | TRBV2 | - | TGTGCCAGCAGCCCGGGGGACTATGGCTACACCTTC | CASSPGDYGYTF
TRBJ1-4 | - | TRBV2 | few | TGTGCCAGCAAGACAGATACTAATGAAAAACTGTTTTTT | CASKTDTNEKLFF
TRBJ2-3 | TRBD2 | TRBV6-1 | - | TGTGCCAGCAGTCAAGCGGGGGGGAACACAGATACGCAGTATTTT | CASSQAGGNTDTQYF
TRBJ1-6 | TRBD1 | TRBV2 | - | TGTGCCAGCAGTGGACAGGGGGCTTCACCCCTCCACTTT | CASSGQGASPLHF
TRBJ2-1 | TRBD2 | TRBV2 | - | TGTGCCAGCAGCCTAGCGGCATCCTACAATGAGCAGTTCTTC | CASSLAASYNEQFF
TRBJ2-5 | - | TRBV11-2 | - | TGTGCCAGCAGCTTATCCGTGGAGACCCAGTACTTC | CASSLSVETQYF
TRBJ1-3 | TRBD1 | TRBV13 | - | TGTGCCAGCAGCGCCATATCGGCGGGACAGCAAGGAAACACCATATATTTT | CASSAISAGQQGNTIYF
TRBJ2-1 | - | TRBV7-7 | - | TGTGCCAGCAGCCCAAAACTAGTATGGAACTACAATGAGCAGTTCTTC | CASSPKLVWNYNEQFF
TRBJ2-3 | - | TRBV4-1 | - | TGCGCCAGCAGCCCTCAGGGCGGGGGCGTCACAGATACGCAGTATTTT | CASSPQGGGVTDTQYF
TRBJ1-1 | - | TRBV27 | - | TGTGCCAGCAGTTTGGGCAGGGCTACTGAAGCTTTCTTT | CASSLGRATEAFF
TRBJ1-6 | TRBD1 | TRBV2 | once | TGTGCCAGCAGTGAACAGGGGGTGAATTCACCCCTCCACTTT | CASSEQGVNSPLHF
TRBJ1-5 | TRBD1 | TRBV19 | - | TGTGCCAGTTCTACAGGGGGGAGGGAGCCCCAGCATTTT | CASSTGGREPQHF
TRBJ2-1 | TRBD1 | TRBV5-1 | - | TGCGCCAGCAGGGGGACAGGGGGCCCGGTGACCCATGAGCAGTTCTTC | CASRGTGGPVTHEQFF
TRBJ2-5 | - | TRBV5-1 | - | TGCGCCAGCAGCTTGGCAGGGGCGAACGGGGAGACCCAGTACTTC | CASSLAGANGETQYF
TRBJ1-5 | - | TRBV19 | - | TGTGCCAGTAGTATAGCGGGTGGACAGCCCCAGCATTTT | CASSIAGGQPQHF
TRBJ2-1 | TRBD2 | TRBV27 | - | TGTGCCAGCAGTTTCCTCGTAGTAGCGGGGGACAATGAGCAGTTCTTC | CASSFLVVAGDNEQFF
TRBJ1-2 | TRBD1 | TRBV19 | - | TGTGCCAGTAGTCCGACAGGGGGCGACTATGGCTACACCTTC | CASSPTGGDYGYTF
TRBJ2-2 | TRBD2 | TRBV20-1 | - | TGCAGTGCTCGTGCGGGGGGGAACACCGGGGAGCTGTTTTTT | CSARAGGNTGELFF
TRBJ1-2 | TRBD1 | TRBV5-4 | - | TGTGCCAGCAGCTTCGGGACAGGGGCCTATGGCTACACCTTC | CASSFGTGAYGYTF
TRBJ1-2 | - | TRBV30 | - | TGTGCCTGGAGTCTGGGTCAGGGTCCCATGGGCTACACCTTC | CAWSLGQGPMGYTF
TRBJ2-6 | TRBD1 | TRBV2 | - | TGTGCCAGCAGTGGACAGGGGGCAGCTGGGGCCAACGTCCTGACTTTC | CASSGQGAAGANVLTF
TRBJ1-2 | - | TRBV10-3 | once | TGTGCCATCAGTGATCAACTATGGGATGGCTACACCTTC | CAISDQLWDGYTF
TRBJ1-2 | - | TRBV5-1 | few | TGCGCCAGCAGCTTACGGACAGACACTAACTATGGCTACACCTTC | CASSLRTDTNYGYTF
TRBJ2-5 | TRBD2 | TRBV5-1 | - | TGCGCCAGCAGCGGCAGCGGGGGGCCGCAAGAGACCCAGTACTTC | CASSGSGGPQETQYF
TRBJ1-1 | TRBD1 | TRBV5-4 | few | TGTGCCAGCAGCGTGGACAGGGGGGGGGATTACACTGAAGCTTTCTTT | CASSVDRGGDYTEAFF
TRBJ2-4 | TRBD2 | TRBV29-1 | - | TGCAGCGTGCGGGGGGTTGCCAAAAACATTCAGTACTTC | CSVRGVAKNIQYF
TRBJ1-1 | - | TRBV5-1 | - | TGCGCCAGCAGCTTGGATACAGGAAGGGCTTTCTTT | CASSLDTGRAFF